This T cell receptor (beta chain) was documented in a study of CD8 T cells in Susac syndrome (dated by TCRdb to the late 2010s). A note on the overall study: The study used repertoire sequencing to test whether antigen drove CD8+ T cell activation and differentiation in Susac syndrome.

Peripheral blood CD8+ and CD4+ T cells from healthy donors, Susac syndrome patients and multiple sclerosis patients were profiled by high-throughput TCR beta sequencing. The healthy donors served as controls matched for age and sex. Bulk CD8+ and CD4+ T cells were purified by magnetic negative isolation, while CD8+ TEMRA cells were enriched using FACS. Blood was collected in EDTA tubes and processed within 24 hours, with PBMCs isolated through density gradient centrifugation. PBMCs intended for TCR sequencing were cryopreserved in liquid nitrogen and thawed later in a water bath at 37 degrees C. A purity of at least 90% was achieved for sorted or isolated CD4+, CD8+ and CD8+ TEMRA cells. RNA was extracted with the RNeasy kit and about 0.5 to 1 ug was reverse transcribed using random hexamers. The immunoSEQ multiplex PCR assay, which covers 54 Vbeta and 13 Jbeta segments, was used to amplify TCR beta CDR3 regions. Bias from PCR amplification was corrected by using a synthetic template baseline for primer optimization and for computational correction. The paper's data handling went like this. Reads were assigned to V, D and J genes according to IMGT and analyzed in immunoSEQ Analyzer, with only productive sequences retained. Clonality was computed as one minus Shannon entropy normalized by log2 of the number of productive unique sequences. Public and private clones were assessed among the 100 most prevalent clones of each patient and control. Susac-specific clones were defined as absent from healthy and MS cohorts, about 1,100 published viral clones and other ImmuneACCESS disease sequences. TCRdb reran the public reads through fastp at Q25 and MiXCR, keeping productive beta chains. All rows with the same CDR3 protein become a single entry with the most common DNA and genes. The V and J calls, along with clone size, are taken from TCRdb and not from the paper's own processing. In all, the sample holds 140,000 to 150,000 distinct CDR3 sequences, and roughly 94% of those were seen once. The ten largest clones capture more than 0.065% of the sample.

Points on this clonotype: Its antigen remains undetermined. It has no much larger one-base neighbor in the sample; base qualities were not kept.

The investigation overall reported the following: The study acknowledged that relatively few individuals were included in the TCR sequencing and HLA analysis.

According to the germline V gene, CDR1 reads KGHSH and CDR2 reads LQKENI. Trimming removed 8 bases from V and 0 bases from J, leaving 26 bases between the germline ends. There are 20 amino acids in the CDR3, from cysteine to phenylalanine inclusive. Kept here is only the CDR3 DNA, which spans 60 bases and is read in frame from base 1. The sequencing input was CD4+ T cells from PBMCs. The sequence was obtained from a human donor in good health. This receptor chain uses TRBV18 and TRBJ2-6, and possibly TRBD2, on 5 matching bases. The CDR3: CASTEGFRQTSFSGANVLTF. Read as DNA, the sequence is TGTGCCAGCACCGAGGGTTTCAGGCAAACCTCCTTCTCTGGGGCCAACGTCCTGACTTTC.